One and the same sample provided the 18 T cell receptor beta chains below, sequenced in a study of T cell repertoires in cytomegalovirus infection (dated by TCRdb to about 2019). Sequenced on an Illumina HiSeq 1500. TCRdb cleaned the public reads at Q25 with fastp, built clones with MiXCR and kept in-frame beta chains. Entries are consolidated by CDR3 protein sequence, retaining the most common genes and DNA. The sample table holds fewer than 300,000 distinct CDR3 sequences, of which under 30% were seen once. Approximately 14% of the sample rests with the top ten. The material sequenced was PBMCs. The receptors originated from a human donor in good health (CMV status not recorded). Some clones in this sample may be carry-over from other donors' samples.

V gene TRBV29-1 combines with J gene TRBJ2-3; unclear D gene. Germline V gives CDR1 SQVTM, CDR2 ANQGSEA. Deletions cut 1 base from V and 1 base from J, with 12 bases between. The CDR3 length is 15 residues. The CDR3 nucleotides are TGCAGCGTTGAAGGGGCGGCAGGCGGCACAGATACGCAGTATTTT. Translation: CSVEGAAGGTDTQYF.

This clonotype was counted between two and nine times. The rearrangement uses TRBV30 and TRBJ2-2, with 7 bases aligning to TRBD1. Germline CDR1 and CDR2: GTSNPN and SVGIG (reference sequence). Unmatched junction bases numbered 11, after V lost 2 bases and J lost 5 bases. The CDR3 has 16 amino acids. CDR3 DNA sequence: TGTGCCTGGAGTCCAACGACAGGGAGAAGGACCGGGGAGCTGTTTTTT. This translates into CAWSPTTGRRTGELFF.

This chain joins TRBV20-1 and TRBJ2-7; TRBD1 matches at 7 bases. Germline V gene sequence: CDR1 DFQATT, CDR2 SNEGSKA (reference sequence). Unmatched junction bases numbered 9, after V lost 7 bases and J lost 3 bases. The CDR3 length is 13 residues. The CDR3 DNA follows: TGCAGTGGACGGGACAGCCGTTACTACGAGCAGTACTTC. Its translation: CSGRDSRYYEQYF.

This rearrangement joins TRBV10-3 to TRBJ2-1; 14 bases agree with TRBD2. J was trimmed by 5 bases and V by 8 bases; bases with no gene match: 2. CDR1 is ENHRY and CDR2 is SYGVKD in the germline V gene. The CDR3 runs to 14 residues. The CDR3 region is CAIGLAGGNNEQFF. As DNA, the CDR3 is TGTGCCATCGGACTAGCGGGAGGAAACAATGAGCAGTTCTTC.

V usage is TRBV27 and J usage is TRBJ2-7, with a possible D match to TRBD1 (5 bases). CDR3 size: 16 residues. Germline assignment: CDR1 MNHEY and CDR2 SMNVEV (reference sequence). The germline V and J ends were trimmed by 2 bases and 2 bases, with 16 bases remaining between them. CDR3 DNA sequence: TGTGCCAGCAGTTTACAGGGAATTTCCCATCCCTACGAGCAGTACTTC. Translation: CASSLQGISHPYEQYF.

This clonotype has ten or more counts. The chain carries TRBV7-8 and TRBJ2-3; D assignment may be TRBD1 or TRBD2 (5 bases each). Germline assignment: CDR1 SGHVS and CDR2 FQNEAQ. V lost 3 bases and J 4 bases, leaving 17 bases between the germline ends. There are 16 residues in the CDR3. CDR3 sequence reads: CASSFSPGPVADTQYF. In DNA, the CDR3 is TGTGCCAGCAGCTTTTCTCCGGGACCGGTCGCAGATACGCAGTATTTT.

This clonotype was seen a few times. The chain couples TRBV28 to TRBJ2-3; D is ambiguous. Germline V lookup: CDR1 MDHEN, CDR2 SYDVKM. The V and J ends lost 2 bases and 2 bases respectively, with 11 bases between them. The CDR3 loop spans 15 amino acids. The CDR3 region has the DNA TGTGCCAGCAGTTTAGGCGCGGATCTCACAGATACGCAGTATTTT. Amino acids: CASSLGADLTDTQYF.

The chain has TRBV6-4 and TRBJ1-6, with TRBD1 matching 10 bases. Germline values: CDR1 MRHNA, CDR2 SNTAGT. Germline trimming cut 7 bases from V and 10 bases from J; bases unmatched to any gene: 7. This CDR3 has 14 residues. The chain's CDR3 is CASKGTGEGSPLHF. CDR3 DNA: TGTGCCAGCAAAGGGACAGGGGAGGGATCACCCCTCCACTTT.

V and J are TRBV29-1 and TRBJ2-2; 8 bases map to TRBD1. Trimming removed 7 bases from V and 6 bases from J; junction bases left unmatched: 4. The CDR3 has 12 residues. CDR1 is SQVTM and CDR2 is ANQGSEA in the germline V gene. The CDR3 sequence is CSAGTGAGELFF. CDR3 bases: TGCAGCGCCGGGACAGGCGCCGGGGAGCTGTTTTTT.

The V and J genes are TRBV7-2 and TRBJ2-1; D gene unclear. The CDR3 totals 14 residues. Per the germline V gene, CDR1 is SGHTA and CDR2 is FQGNSA. V gave up 1 base and J gave up 4 bases, with 8 bases separating them. In DNA, the CDR3 is TGTGCCAGCAGCTTAGGGACGGAATACAATGAGCAGTTCTTC. Translated: CASSLGTEYNEQFF.

This clonotype occurred a few times. The chain carries TRBV28 and TRBJ1-1; no firm D call. The length of the CDR3 is 11 residues. Trimming took 3 bases from V and 6 from J, leaving 5 bases between them. From germline, CDR1 is MDHEN and CDR2 SYDVKM. CDR3 nucleotide sequence: TGTGCCAGCAGTTTGACTTCTGAAGCTTTCTTT. Its protein is CASSLTSEAFF.

Only a few counts were recorded for this clonotype. The V call is TRBV12-3 or TRBV12-4, the J call TRBJ2-2, with D possibly being TRBD1 (6 bases). The CDR3 contains 13 residues. V was clipped by 4 bases and J by 4 bases, with 7 bases between them. The CDR3 loop is CASSSGVTGELFF. CDR3 sequence (DNA): TGTGCCAGCAGTTCAGGGGTCACCGGGGAGCTGTTTTTT.

This chain joins TRBV6-1 and TRBJ2-2; D call uncertain. Deletions cut 8 bases from V and 2 bases from J, with 21 bases between. The CDR3 is made up of 17 amino acids. CDR1 and CDR2 from the germline V gene are MNHNS and SASEGT. CDR3 sequence reads: CASLAKGGRHNTGELFF. The CDR3 DNA reads as TGTGCCAGCCTGGCGAAAGGTGGCAGGCACAACACCGGGGAGCTGTTTTTT.

This CDR3 reads CSATQEGLSNQPQHF. The CDR3 DNA follows: TGCAGTGCAACCCAGGAGGGACTCTCTAATCAGCCCCAGCATTTT. The genes are TRBV20-1 and TRBJ1-5, with a possible D match to TRBD1 (5 bases). Germline CDR1 DFQATT, CDR2 SNEGSKA (reference sequence). Trimming removed 6 bases from V and 4 bases from J, with 19 bases in between. This CDR3 is 15 amino acids long.

This clonotype has just one count. The CDR3 protein is CASSLVAGHEQFF. CDR3 bases: TGTGCCAGCAGCTTAGTGGCAGGCCATGAGCAGTTCTTC. V and J are TRBV11-2 and TRBJ2-1; D unresolved. The CDR3 is 13 residues long. The V end lost 1 base, the J end lost 8 bases, and 9 bases lay between the germline ends. Germline CDR1 and CDR2: SGHAT and FQNNGV. The full variable domain, in which reference TRBV11-2 and TRBJ2-1 provide the parts outside the CDR3, is EAGVAQSPRYKIIEKRQSVAFWCNPISGHATLYWYQQILGQGPKLLIQFQNNGVVDDSQLPKDRFSAERLKGVDSTLKIQPAKLEDSAVYLCASSLVAGHEQFFGPGTRLTVL.

The chain carries TRBV7-2 and TRBJ2-7; D is possibly TRBD2 (6 bases). Germline V CDR1 and CDR2: SGHTA, FQGNSA. The CDR3 runs to 14 residues. Deletions cut 5 bases from V and 1 base from J, with 12 bases between. In nucleotides, the CDR3 is TGTGCCAGCAGCCGCTCCGGGACTTCCTACGAGCAGTACTTC. Translated, it gives CASSRSGTSYEQYF. Together with reference TRBV7-2 and TRBJ2-7, the CDR3 gives the full variable domain: GAGVSQSPSNKVTEKGKDVELRCDPISGHTALYWYRQSLGQGLEFLIYFQGNSAPDKSGLPSDRFSAERTGGSVSTLTIQRTQQEDSAVYLCASSRSGTSYEQYFGPGTRLTVT.

The chain joins TRBV2 to TRBJ2-5; D is unclear. Germline V gene data show CDR1 as SNHLY and CDR2 as FYNNEI. The V end was cut by 7 bases, the J end by 6 bases, with 9 bases between. This CDR3 has 11 residues. CDR3 coding DNA: TGTGCCAGCACGGTGGGGAAGACCCAGTACTTC. Its translation: CASTVGKTQYF.

The chain has TRBV29-1 and TRBJ2-3; possibly TRBD2 for D (5 bases). The CDR3 covers 15 residues. The V gene's germline CDR1 is SQVTM and CDR2 ANQGSEA. V lost 7 bases, J lost 0 bases, and 17 bases lay in between. The CDR3 is CSAARGTGSTDTQYF. The CDR3, as DNA: TGCAGCGCCGCACGGGGAACTGGTAGCACAGATACGCAGTATTTT.